This T cell receptor beta chain comes out of a study of blood T cell repertoires in COVID-19. On the study more broadly: Some COVID-19 samples were acute and others convalescent; all came from the United States, Italy and Spain. The cDNA or gDNA used as material had been derived from T cells, B-cell-depleted T cells, or PBMCs.

This clone appeared a single time. Authors' data handling: Nucleated cell counts were estimated from reference gene primer amplification. Generated by immunoSEQ multiplex PCR, the TCRdb table keeps only in-frame clones and is missing some. For V, J and clone size, that table is used; D and trimming come from the DNA. The sample yields about 110,000 clones, around 84% seen once. The CDR3 consists of 15 residues. Germline assignment: CDR1 SGHVS and CDR2 FQNEAQ. J gave up 9 bases and V 1 base, and 8 bases lay outside the gene matches. The chain carries TRBV7-8 and TRBJ2-1; 8 bases match TRBD2. This receptor was obtained from an elderly woman with active or convalescent COVID-19. Specimen: peripheral blood. This CDR3 reads CASSLDGRASGEQFF. DNA of the CDR3: TGTGCCAGCAGCTTAGACGGGAGGGCCTCGGGTGAGCAGTTCTTC.